A selection of T cell receptor beta chains follows, all from one sample in a study of CXCR3-negative and CXCR3-positive naive CD8 T cells. TCRdb reprocessed the 5' RACE reads; each CDR3 protein has one entry and no DNA is given. This table holds tens of thousands of distinct CDR3 sequences. The sequencing input was naive CXCR3+ CD8+ T cells from blood. The receptors were sampled from a human donor in good health. Some clones in this sample may be carry-over from other donors' samples. CDR3s include the opening cysteine and the closing phenylalanine or tryptophan. The order of the fields is J gene, V gene, CDR3 protein.

J: TRBJ2-1
V: TRBV6-2/TRBV6-3
CDR3: CASRPQGVYNEQFF

J: TRBJ2-3
V: TRBV18
CDR3: CASSATGASTDTQYF

J: TRBJ1-1
V: TRBV5-1
CDR3: CASSLGRGAEAFF

J: TRBJ1-1
V: TRBV5-4
CDR3: CASSALTDVNTEAFF

J: TRBJ2-3
V: TRBV20-1
CDR3: CSAFDIVERSFVDTQYF

J: TRBJ2-3
V: TRBV12-3/TRBV12-4
CDR3: CASSFEESTDTQYF

J: TRBJ2-7
V: TRBV5-1
CDR3: CASSAGQGAYEQYF

J: TRBJ2-7
V: TRBV28
CDR3: CASTWTGSSYEQYF

J: TRBJ2-3
V: TRBV7-2
CDR3: CASSQLAGTDTQYF

J: TRBJ2-1
V: TRBV6-2/TRBV6-3
CDR3: CASSPPSGGYNEQFF

J: TRBJ1-2
V: TRBV7-9
CDR3: CASSSDREWHAGGYTF

J: TRBJ2-3
V: TRBV11-2
CDR3: CASSSLGGSLSTDTQYF

J: TRBJ1-1
V: TRBV7-8
CDR3: CASSLLDGESFF

J: TRBJ2-2
V: TRBV12-3/TRBV12-4
CDR3: CAFSQGTGELFF

J: TRBJ1-6
V: TRBV2
CDR3: CASSPGARDSPLHF

J: TRBJ1-5
V: TRBV2
CDR3: CASRAPGGINQPQHF

J: TRBJ2-3
V: TRBV7-2
CDR3: CASSLGRGGPRLEDTQYF

J: TRBJ2-1
V: TRBV9
CDR3: CASSVAFSTSRDEQFF

J: TRBJ2-7
V: TRBV28
CDR3: CASSLASGIYVQYF

J: TRBJ2-3
V: TRBV11-1
CDR3: CASSYGGGSGDTQYF

J: TRBJ2-5
V: TRBV7-9
CDR3: CASSLASVQETQYF

J: TRBJ2-2
V: TRBV20-1
CDR3: CSASPGPLLEQNTGELFF

J: TRBJ2-7
V: TRBV14
CDR3: CASSQDPDEQYF

J: TRBJ2-2
V: TRBV20-1
CDR3: CSARDGGAGGDTGELFF

J: TRBJ2-1
V: TRBV20-1
CDR3: CSATEGYNEQFF

J: TRBJ2-7
V: TRBV5-4
CDR3: CASSPSLANEQYF

J: TRBJ1-5
V: TRBV12-3/TRBV12-4
CDR3: CASSIEGNQPQHF

J: TRBJ1-1
V: TRBV19
CDR3: CASSMNGGGYHTEAFF

J: TRBJ2-5
V: TRBV12-3/TRBV12-4
CDR3: CASSSVRETQYF

J: TRBJ2-7
V: TRBV5-1
CDR3: CASSLRGAYEQYF

J: TRBJ2-3
V: TRBV7-2
CDR3: CASSYLAGSADTQYF

J: TRBJ2-7
V: TRBV28
CDR3: CASSHRGGYYEQYF

J: TRBJ2-2
V: TRBV6-5
CDR3: CASSWQIPGLAANTGELFF

J: TRBJ2-1
V: TRBV27
CDR3: CASSNSGTVFYEQFF

J: TRBJ1-1
V: TRBV7-2
CDR3: CASSLGFTEAFF

J: TRBJ1-2
V: TRBV12-3/TRBV12-4
CDR3: CASSLDRENWYGYTF

J: TRBJ1-5
V: TRBV12-3/TRBV12-4
CDR3: CASSLNRLPQHF

J: TRBJ2-2
V: TRBV2
CDR3: CASSAARGSVYTGELFF

J: TRBJ2-7
V: TRBV7-9
CDR3: CASSLVVYEQYF

J: TRBJ1-2
V: TRBV10-3
CDR3: CAISENVAAGEDGYTF

J: TRBJ2-3
V: TRBV13
CDR3: CASSLNWASTDTQYF

J: TRBJ2-7
V: TRBV5-1
CDR3: CASSLEARGPAYEQYF

J: TRBJ2-1
V: TRBV28
CDR3: CASRAGGSYNEQFF

J: TRBJ2-1
V: TRBV6-2/TRBV6-3
CDR3: CASSSNSRGNEQFF

J: TRBJ2-7
V: TRBV15
CDR3: CATSSLSETSEQYF

J: TRBJ2-3
V: TRBV27
CDR3: CASSLSFRSTDTQYF

J: TRBJ2-7
V: TRBV20-1
CDR3: CSARDYRDYYEQYF

J: TRBJ2-7
V: TRBV5-1
CDR3: CASSLASEGYEQYF

J: TRBJ2-3
V: TRBV21-1
CDR3: CASSKEVEGGRSTDTQYF